These T cell receptor beta chains were read from a single sample in a study of T cell responses to AZD1222 COVID-19 vaccine. Profiled with immunoSEQ multiplex PCR; TCRdb holds only in-frame clones, not every one. Among 34,000 or so clones, 85% to 90% were seen once, and the ten largest hold roughly 7%. Sequenced here: peripheral blood, sampled on day 0 of AZD1222 vaccination. The receptors come from an adult in good health. CDR3s include the opening cysteine and the closing phenylalanine or tryptophan. Fields, in order: J gene, V gene, CDR3 protein.

TRBJ1-2 TRBV28 CASRTGERLYGYTF
TRBJ2-6 TRBV6-4 CASSEGALSGANVLTF
TRBJ2-7 TRBV7-9 CASSSSRMFRGSAPYEQYF
TRBJ1-1 TRBV7-8 CASSTDRGTEAFF
TRBJ2-3 TRBV6-2/TRBV6-3 CASSYPGEGLYTDTQYF
TRBJ1-1 TRBV5-4 CASSTKTGGTEAFF
TRBJ1-3 TRBV19 CASSTRGVLGNTIYF
TRBJ2-6 TRBV18 CASSPGFAGQGAPGANVLTF
TRBJ2-3 TRBV6-1 CASSEEISDTQYF
TRBJ2-7 TRBV28 CASSRQGSFDEQYF
TRBJ1-5 TRBV20-1 CSASDDSSNQPQHF
TRBJ1-1 TRBV5-8 CASSFGGMGNTEAFF
TRBJ1-2 TRBV6-5 CASIPTGTYGYTF
TRBJ1-1 TRBV21-1 CASSKLPVGCRLSTEAFF
TRBJ1-2 TRBV6-5 CASGGLYGYTF
TRBJ1-4 TRBV28 CASSLEGRANEKLFF
TRBJ1-2 TRBV27 CASKLVSGPNYGYTF
TRBJ2-3 TRBV5-1 CAQPGQRNITDTQYF
TRBJ2-1 TRBV7-9 CASRSTGRHYNEQFF
TRBJ1-5 TRBV5-3 CARARTDSTLRITNSNQPQHF
TRBJ1-1 TRBV19 CASSIGRGGLMNTEAFF
TRBJ2-1 TRBV11-3 CASSLASAHNEQFF
TRBJ1-2 TRBV12-3/TRBV12-4 CASSFLTGGGYTF
TRBJ2-1 TRBV11-2 CASSLSGVTYNEQFF
TRBJ2-7 TRBV12-5 CASGSSTYEQYF
TRBJ2-7 TRBV28 CASSSSTSGRQDEQYF
TRBJ2-7 TRBV7-8 CASSPRGTGGDEQYF
TRBJ2-7 TRBV3-1/TRBV3-2 CASSQEGRAYEQYF
TRBJ2-1 TRBV7-2 CASSLGIGGRGYNEQFF
TRBJ1-1 TRBV28 CASSSTAMNTEAFF
TRBJ2-7 TRBV23-1 CASSQPSQQGAHEQYF
TRBJ2-1 TRBV11-2 CASSSRSGGGQFF
TRBJ1-6 TRBV7-2 CASSLATDSYNSPLHF
TRBJ2-1 TRBV10-1 CASSGTSNEQFF
TRBJ1-1 TRBV19 CASRDRATEAFF
TRBJ1-2 TRBV19 CASTKGDRKSYGYTF
TRBJ2-3 TRBV19 CASSQDRGMVSDTQYF
TRBJ2-6 TRBV28 CASSPFRTAAKGANVLTF
TRBJ1-1 TRBV6-6 CASSYSDRANTEAFF
TRBJ2-7 TRBV5-1 CASSLGGGLTYEQYF
TRBJ2-7 TRBV7-9 CASSLAGTGNSYEQYF
TRBJ1-4 TRBV2 CASSELPAGEKLFF
TRBJ2-3 TRBV24-1 CATSDPGTASTDTQYF
TRBJ2-7 TRBV3-1/TRBV3-2 CASSQNRGGTSRQYF
TRBJ1-3 TRBV10-3 CAISEPRQPNTIYF
TRBJ2-3 TRBV7-9 CASSLRLQSDTQYF
TRBJ1-3 TRBV6-5 CASSLKGQAGNTIYF
TRBJ2-7 TRBV27 CASSPTDRGGEQYF
TRBJ2-5 TRBV7-2 CASSLDAGSNQETQYF
TRBJ2-7 TRBV6-2/TRBV6-3 CASSYSTASYEQYF
TRBJ1-2 TRBV2 CASFRKPEAGYTF
TRBJ1-5 TRBV5-6 CASSQLGQPQHF
TRBJ1-1 TRBV28 CASTPGGAGNTEAFF
TRBJ1-1 TRBV3-1/TRBV3-2 CASSEAGPWNTEAFF
TRBJ2-7 TRBV5-3 CARSFQGSYEQYF